This TCR beta chain was found in a study of blood T cell repertoires in COVID-19. Overall study context: COVID-19 samples, acute and convalescent, were from the United States, Italy and Spain.

Some clones are missing from TCRdb's copy, which holds only in-frame ones; the method was immunoSEQ multiplex PCR. The table includes 60,000 to 70,000 clones, 85% to 90% detected once. V gave up 1 base and J gave up 2 bases, with 9 bases separating them. The CDR3 runs 14 residues. Looked up from germline, CDR1 is SGHDT and CDR2 is YYEEEE. Sequences were obtained from peripheral blood. The chain joins TRBV5-6 to TRBJ2-5; tentative D call: TRBD1 (5 bases). The sequence came from a woman older than 75 with active COVID-19. CDR3 residues: CASSLQGRQETQYF. The CDR3, as DNA: TGTGCCAGCAGCTTGCAGGGTCGGCAAGAGACCCAGTACTTC.